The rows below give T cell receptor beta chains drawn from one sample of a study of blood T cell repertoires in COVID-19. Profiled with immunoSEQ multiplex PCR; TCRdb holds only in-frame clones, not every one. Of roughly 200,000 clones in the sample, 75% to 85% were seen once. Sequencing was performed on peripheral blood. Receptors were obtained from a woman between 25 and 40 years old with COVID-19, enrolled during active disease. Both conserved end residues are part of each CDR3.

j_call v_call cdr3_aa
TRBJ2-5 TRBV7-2 CASSPRRLAGQETQYF
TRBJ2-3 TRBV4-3 CASADSAFGDTQYF
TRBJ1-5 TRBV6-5 CASSLLYNQPQHF
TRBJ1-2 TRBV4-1 CASSHETGLKGYTF
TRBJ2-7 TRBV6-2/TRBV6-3 CASSSTSSYFYEQYF
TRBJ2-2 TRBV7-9 CASSPPGFANTGELFF
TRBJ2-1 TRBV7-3 CASSLGGSSREQFF
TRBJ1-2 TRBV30 CAIGGQGANYGYTF
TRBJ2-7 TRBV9 CASSVGHQMKHEQYF
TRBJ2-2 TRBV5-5 CASSFAGTHTGELFF
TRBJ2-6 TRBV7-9 CASSFPPGGSGANVLTF
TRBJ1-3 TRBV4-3 CASSQDLYGNTIYF
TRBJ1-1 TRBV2 CASSESPMNTEAFF
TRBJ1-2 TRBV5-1 CASSLTGEIMRGYTF
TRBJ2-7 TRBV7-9 CASSNTGQHYEQYF